The 21 T cell receptor beta chains in this list originate from one sample, sequenced in a study of shared clonotypes between healthy human individuals. Repertoires were generated with immunoSEQ multiplex PCR, while TCRdb's copy carries only in-frame clones and drops some. The data contain around 2.1 million clones, around 93% of them singletons. CD8 cells regarded as naive lacked CD45RO, were positively chosen for CCR7, and omitted terminally differentiated effector memory CD45RA+ cells. Material for sequencing was naive CD8+ T cells from PBMCs. These receptors were taken from a young man in good health. Some clones in this sample may be carry-over from other donors' samples.

The sample holds one count of this clone. The chain carries TRBV7-3 and TRBJ2-7; possibly TRBD2 for D (5 bases). V was shortened by 8 bases and J by 6 bases, with 5 bases between the two germline ends. Germline loops: CDR1 SGHTA, CDR2 FQGTGA. The CDR3 has 9 residues. CDR3 in amino acids: CASGSEQYF. The CDR3 region has the DNA TGTGCCAGCGGGAGCGAGCAGTACTTC.

The J gene is TRBJ2-1, the V gene TRBV7-9; D possibly corresponds to TRBD1 (5 bases). Looked up from germline, CDR1 is SEHNR and CDR2 is FQNEAQ (reference sequence). Deletions cut 8 bases from V and 5 bases from J, with 19 bases between. The CDR3 has 15 residues. The CDR3 DNA sequence: TGTGCCAGCTCCTTTCCGTGGGGCAGCAACAATGAGCAGTTCTTC. Protein product: CASSFPWGSNNEQFF.

The chain is built from TRBV7-9 and TRBJ2-1; D may match TRBD1 or TRBD2 (6 bases each). The CDR3 spans 15 residues. CDR1 SEHNR and CDR2 FQNEAQ come from the germline V gene (reference sequence). Trimming removed 2 bases at V and 9 bases at J, with 17 bases between. The CDR3: CASSLRGPPGGEQFF. In DNA form, the CDR3 reads TGTGCCAGCAGCTTACGGGGGCCCCCCGGGGGTGAGCAGTTCTTC.

The rearrangement uses TRBV7-6 and TRBJ2-7, with 10 positions matching TRBD2. Trimming took 5 bases from V and 0 from J; bases not matched to a gene: 7. Per the germline V gene, CDR1 is SGHVS and CDR2 is FNYEAQ. The CDR3 totals 16 residues. The CDR3 loop reads CASSTLSGRSSYEQYF. The CDR3 DNA follows: TGTGCCAGCAGCACACTTAGCGGGAGGAGCTCCTACGAGCAGTACTTC.

This sequence joins TRBV5-5 and TRBJ2-2, with 14 bases identical to TRBD2. CDR3 length: 20 amino acids. Unmatched junction bases numbered 15, after V lost 5 bases and J lost 3 bases. CDR1 and CDR2 from the germline V gene are SGHKS and YYEKEE (reference sequence). CDR3 bases: TGTGCCAGCAGTATGCTAACGGGACTAGCGGGAGAAATGGACACCGGGGAGCTGTTTTTT. Protein sequence: CASSMLTGLAGEMDTGELFF.

The chain is built from TRBV4-2 and TRBJ2-7; 7 bases align to TRBD2. CDR3 size: 17 residues. After removal of 0 bases from V and 5 bases from J, the junction contained 13 bases not matched to a gene. CDR1 is LGHNA and CDR2 is YNFKEQ in the germline V gene. The CDR3 is CASSQDAGVTLFHEQYF. The CDR3 nucleotides are TGTGCCAGCAGCCAAGATGCGGGAGTCACCCTTTTCCACGAGCAGTACTTC.

The chain combines TRBV5-8 with TRBJ1-3; D gene uncertain. The germline V gene has CDR1 SGHTS and CDR2 YDEGEE. This CDR3 region has 17 residues. Trimming cost V 1 base and J 0 bases, with 14 bases left between them. CDR3 in amino acids: CASSLTASANSGNTIYF. The CDR3 DNA follows: TGTGCCAGCAGCTTGACTGCGTCAGCGAACTCTGGAAACACCATATATTTT.

The genes are TRBV18 and TRBJ1-5; D is undetermined. Germline V lookup: CDR1 KGHSH, CDR2 LQKENI. This CDR3 is built from 18 residues. Trimming stripped 0 bases from V and 2 bases from J, with 17 bases between. The CDR3 region is CASSPPAIGRPGNQPQHF. The CDR3 DNA reads as TGTGCCAGCTCACCACCGGCCATCGGACGCCCGGGCAATCAGCCCCAGCATTTT.

V usage is TRBV23-1 and J usage is TRBJ2-7, with 14 bases identical to TRBD2. TRBV23-1 is reported as an ORF; its role is uncertain. V trimming: 2 bases; J trimming: 6 bases; junction bases outside the gene matches: 12. This CDR3 spans 18 amino acids. CDR3 sequence (DNA): TGCGCCAGCAGTCAACTGATAGGGACTAGCGGGAGTTCTGGCGAGCAGTACTTC. This encodes CASSQLIGTSGSSGEQYF.

This clone was picked up one time. The chain combines TRBV19 with TRBJ2-7; the D gene could be TRBD1 or TRBD2 (5 bases each). The CDR3 spans 16 residues. V was cut by 3 bases and J by 4 bases, with 19 bases left in between. Per the germline V gene, CDR1 is LNHDA and CDR2 is SQIVND (reference sequence). As DNA, the CDR3 is TGTGCCAGTAGTATCGCCGGGACCCCGGCCCCTTACGAGCAGTACTTC. Protein sequence: CASSIAGTPAPYEQYF.

This clone appeared once. The rearrangement uses TRBV7-9 and TRBJ2-3; no clear D gene. The ends were cut back, 7 bases at V and 1 base at J, with 12 bases in the middle. The CDR3 has 14 residues. Germline assignment: CDR1 SEHNR and CDR2 FQNEAQ (reference sequence). This CDR3 is CASTPPGRTDTQYF. CDR3 in DNA: TGTGCCAGCACCCCTCCGGGCCGCACAGATACGCAGTATTTT. The full variable domain, rest sourced from reference TRBV7-9 and TRBJ2-3, is DTGVSQNPRHKITKRGQNVTFRCDPISEHNRLYWYRQTLGQGPEFLTYFQNEAQLEKSRLLSDRFSAERPKGSFSTLEIQRTEQGDSAMYLCASTPPGRTDTQYFGPGTRLTVL.

The rearrangement joins TRBV15 to TRBJ1-5; no clear D gene. Trimming took 1 base from V and 0 from J, leaving 13 bases between them. This CDR3 region has 17 residues. Germline assignment: CDR1 LNHNV and CDR2 YYDKDF (reference sequence). DNA of the CDR3: TGTGCCACCAGCAGAGTTCCGAGCGACTATAGCAATCAGCCCCAGCATTTT. It encodes CATSRVPSDYSNQPQHF.

The V call is TRBV11-2, the J call TRBJ2-1; D gene ambiguous. The CDR3 is 12 residues long. From germline, CDR1 is SGHAT and CDR2 FQNNGV. The V end lost 2 bases, the J end lost 7 bases, and 6 bases lay between the germline ends. CDR3 amino acids: CASSLFRNEQFF. The CDR3 bases are TGTGCCAGCAGCTTATTCAGGAATGAGCAGTTCTTC.

The chain employs TRBV5-6 and TRBJ1-1; TRBD1 aligns across 7 bases. CDR1 SGHDT and CDR2 YYEEEE come from the germline V gene. Unmatched junction bases numbered 8, after V lost 4 bases and J lost 5 bases. The CDR3 sequence is 14 residues long. CDR3 in DNA: TGTGCCAGCAGCGTCGACAGGGTTGTGACTGAAGCTTTCTTT. Protein sequence: CASSVDRVVTEAFF.

The chain has TRBV4-3 and TRBJ2-2, with D maybe TRBD1 (6 bases). This CDR3 has 15 amino acids. CDR1 is LGHNA and CDR2 is YSLEER in the germline V gene. The V end lost 1 base, the J end lost 8 bases, and 14 bases lay between the germline ends. The DNA of the CDR3 is TGCGCCAGCAGCCAAGTGCAGGGGTTAACGGGGGAGCTGTTTTTT. Encoded protein: CASSQVQGLTGELFF.

V gene TRBV4-1 combines with J gene TRBJ1-2; the D is unclear. The V end lost 1 base, the J end lost 8 bases, and 8 bases lay between the germline ends. Germline V gene sequence: CDR1 MGHRA, CDR2 YSYEKL. The length of the CDR3 is 12 residues. The CDR3 bases are TGCGCCAGCAGCCAAGGGCCCCGAGGCTACACCTTC. Its translation: CASSQGPRGYTF.

On this clone: The sample holds other DNA sequences that translate to the same CDR3. The rearrangement joins TRBV27 to TRBJ2-7; the D gene is possibly TRBD2 (7 bases). V was cut by 5 bases and J by 4 bases, with 21 bases left in between. This CDR3 is 16 amino acids long. Germline lookup yields CDR1 MNHEY and CDR2 SMNVEV (reference sequence). In nucleotides, the CDR3 is TGTGCCAGCAGTCCATCCTTGGGGGGGGCCGCTTACGAGCAGTACTTC. Its translation: CASSPSLGGAAYEQYF.

A remark on this clone: Other nucleotide sequences in the sample specify the same CDR3. The J gene is TRBJ1-5, the V gene TRBV27; D call uncertain. The germline V gene encodes CDR1 MNHEY and CDR2 SMNVEV (reference sequence). The length of the CDR3 is 14 residues. Trimming removed 5 bases from V and 2 bases from J, with 10 bases in between. This CDR3 reads CASSLLGGNQPQHF. The DNA of the CDR3 is TGTGCCAGCAGTCTCCTCGGGGGCAATCAGCCCCAGCATTTT.

The gene calls are TRBV4-2 and TRBJ1-1; possibly TRBD1 for D (5 bases). CDR3 length equals 12 residues. The germline CDR1 and CDR2 sequences are LGHNA and YNFKEQ. V gave up 2 bases and J gave up 6 bases, with 7 bases separating them. The CDR3 spells CASSQRGPEAFF. For the CDR3, the DNA is TGTGCCAGCAGCCAAAGGGGTCCTGAAGCTTTCTTT.

The rearrangement links TRBV4-3 to TRBJ2-1; 10 nucleotides agree with TRBD2. Germline CDR1 and CDR2: LGHNA and YSLEER. There are 15 residues in the CDR3. Trimming cost V 4 bases and J 4 bases; bases outside gene matches: 4. This CDR3 is CASSPSGRDYNEQFF. The CDR3 DNA follows: TGCGCCAGCAGCCCAAGCGGGAGGGATTACAATGAGCAGTTCTTC.

This clone appeared once. V and J are TRBV9 and TRBJ2-6; TRBD1 matches 8 bases. The V segment lost 3 bases and the J segment 3 bases; nucleotides outside the gene matches: 11. Per the germline V gene, CDR1 is SGDLS and CDR2 is YYNGEE. CDR3 length: 18 amino acids. The CDR3 nucleotides read TGTGCCAGCAGCGGTGAGGCAGGGGGCGCGAATGGGGCCAACGTCCTGACTTTC. Its protein product is CASSGEAGGANGANVLTF.